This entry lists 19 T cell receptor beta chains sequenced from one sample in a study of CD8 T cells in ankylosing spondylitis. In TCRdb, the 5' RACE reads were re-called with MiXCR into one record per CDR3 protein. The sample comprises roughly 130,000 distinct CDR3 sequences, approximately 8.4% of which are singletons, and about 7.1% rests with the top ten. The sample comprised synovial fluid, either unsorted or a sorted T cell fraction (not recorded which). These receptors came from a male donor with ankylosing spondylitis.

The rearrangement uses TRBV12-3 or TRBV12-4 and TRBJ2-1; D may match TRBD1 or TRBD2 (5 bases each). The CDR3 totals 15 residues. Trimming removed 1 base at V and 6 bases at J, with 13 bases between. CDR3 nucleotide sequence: TGTGCCAGCAGTTTAGTCGGGGCCCCCCGCAATGAGCAGTTCTTC. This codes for CASSLVGAPRNEQFF.

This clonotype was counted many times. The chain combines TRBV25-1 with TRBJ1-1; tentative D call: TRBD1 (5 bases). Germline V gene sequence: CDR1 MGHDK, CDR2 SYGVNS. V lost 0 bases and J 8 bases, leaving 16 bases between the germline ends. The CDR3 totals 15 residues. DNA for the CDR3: TGTGCCAGCAGTGAATATGGTCAGGGAGTCCCAGAAGCTTTCTTT. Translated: CASSEYGQGVPEAFF. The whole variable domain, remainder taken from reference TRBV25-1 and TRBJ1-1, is EADIYQTPRYLVIGTGKKITLECSQTMGHDKMYWYQQDPGMELHLIHYSYGVNSTEKGDLSSESTVSRIRTEHFPLTLESARPSHTSQYLCASSEYGQGVPEAFFGQGTRLTVV.

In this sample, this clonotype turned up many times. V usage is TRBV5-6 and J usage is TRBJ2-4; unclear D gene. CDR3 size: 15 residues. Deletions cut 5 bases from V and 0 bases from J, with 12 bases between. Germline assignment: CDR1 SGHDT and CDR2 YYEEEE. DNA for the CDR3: TGTGCCAGCAGGGCTAATCGGTTAGCCAAAAACATTCAGTACTTC. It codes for CASRANRLAKNIQYF.

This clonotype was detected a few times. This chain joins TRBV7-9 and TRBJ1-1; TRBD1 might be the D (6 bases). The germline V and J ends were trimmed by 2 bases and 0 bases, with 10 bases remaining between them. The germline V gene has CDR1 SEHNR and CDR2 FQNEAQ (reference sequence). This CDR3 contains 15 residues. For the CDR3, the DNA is TGTGCCAGCAGCTTATCTCCAGGGGTGAACACTGAAGCTTTCTTT. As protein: CASSLSPGVNTEAFF.

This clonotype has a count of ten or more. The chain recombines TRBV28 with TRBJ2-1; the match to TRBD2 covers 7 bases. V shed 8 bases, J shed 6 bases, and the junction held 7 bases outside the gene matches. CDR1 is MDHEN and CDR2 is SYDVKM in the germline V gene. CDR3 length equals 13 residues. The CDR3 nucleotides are TGTGCCAGCGGCGGGAGAATTGGCAATGAGCAGTTCTTC. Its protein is CASGGRIGNEQFF.

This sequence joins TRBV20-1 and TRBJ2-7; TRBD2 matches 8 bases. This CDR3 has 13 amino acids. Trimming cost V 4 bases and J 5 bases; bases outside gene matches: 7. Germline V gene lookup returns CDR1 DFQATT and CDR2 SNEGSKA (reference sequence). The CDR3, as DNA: TGCAGTGCTACGCGGGGGGCTCAGGACGAGCAGTACTTC. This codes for CSATRGAQDEQYF.

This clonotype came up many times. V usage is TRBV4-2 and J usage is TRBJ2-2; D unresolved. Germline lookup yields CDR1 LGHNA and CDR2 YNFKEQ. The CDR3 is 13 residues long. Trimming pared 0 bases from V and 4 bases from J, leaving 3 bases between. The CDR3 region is CASSQDRTGELFF. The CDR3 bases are TGTGCCAGCAGCCAAGATCGCACCGGGGAGCTGTTTTTT.

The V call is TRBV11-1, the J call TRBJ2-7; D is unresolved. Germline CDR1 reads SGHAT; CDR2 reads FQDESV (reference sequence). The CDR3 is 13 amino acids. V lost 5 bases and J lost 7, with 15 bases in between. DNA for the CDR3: TGTGCCAGCAGCCACCTCTGGGCCCGAGAGCAGTACTTC. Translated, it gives CASSHLWAREQYF.

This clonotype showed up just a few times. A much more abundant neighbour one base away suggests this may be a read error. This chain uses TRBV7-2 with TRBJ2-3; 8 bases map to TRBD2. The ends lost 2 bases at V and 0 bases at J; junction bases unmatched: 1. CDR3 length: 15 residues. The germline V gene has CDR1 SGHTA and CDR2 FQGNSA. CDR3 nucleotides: TGTGCCAGCAGCTTACAGCGGGGGAGCACAGATACGCAGTATTTT. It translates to CASSLQRGSTDTQYF.

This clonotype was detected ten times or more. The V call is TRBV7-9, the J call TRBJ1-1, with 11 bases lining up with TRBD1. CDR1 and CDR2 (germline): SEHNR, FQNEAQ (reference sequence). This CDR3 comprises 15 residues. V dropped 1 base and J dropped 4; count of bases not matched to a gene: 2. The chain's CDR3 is CASSLGTGGGTEAFF. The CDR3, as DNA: TGTGCCAGCAGCTTAGGGACAGGGGGCGGCACTGAAGCTTTCTTT. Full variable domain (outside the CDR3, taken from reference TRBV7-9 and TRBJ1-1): DTGVSQNPRHKITKRGQNVTFRCDPISEHNRLYWYRQTLGQGPEFLTYFQNEAQLEKSRLLSDRFSAERPKGSFSTLEIQRTEQGDSAMYLCASSLGTGGGTEAFFGQGTRLTVV.

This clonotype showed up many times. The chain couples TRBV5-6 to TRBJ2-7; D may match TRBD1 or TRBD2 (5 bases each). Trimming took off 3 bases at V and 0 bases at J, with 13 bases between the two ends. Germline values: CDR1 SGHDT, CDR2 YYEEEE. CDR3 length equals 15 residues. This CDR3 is CASSWGPFYSYEQYF. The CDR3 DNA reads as TGTGCCAGCAGCTGGGGACCATTTTACTCCTACGAGCAGTACTTC.

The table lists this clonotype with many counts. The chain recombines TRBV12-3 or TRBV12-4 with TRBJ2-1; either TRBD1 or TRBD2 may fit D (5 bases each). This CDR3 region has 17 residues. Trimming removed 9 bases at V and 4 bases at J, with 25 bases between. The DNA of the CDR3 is TGTGCCAGTACAGGACTGGCTGGGTTTAAGGGGTACAATGAGCAGTTCTTC. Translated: CASTGLAGFKGYNEQFF.

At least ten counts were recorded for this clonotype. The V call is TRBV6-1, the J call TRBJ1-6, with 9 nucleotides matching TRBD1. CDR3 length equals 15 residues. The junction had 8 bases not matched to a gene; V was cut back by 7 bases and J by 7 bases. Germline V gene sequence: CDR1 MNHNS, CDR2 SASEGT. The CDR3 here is CASTLAGTGNSPLHF. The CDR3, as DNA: TGTGCCAGCACCCTCGCCGGGACAGGGAATTCACCCCTCCACTTT.

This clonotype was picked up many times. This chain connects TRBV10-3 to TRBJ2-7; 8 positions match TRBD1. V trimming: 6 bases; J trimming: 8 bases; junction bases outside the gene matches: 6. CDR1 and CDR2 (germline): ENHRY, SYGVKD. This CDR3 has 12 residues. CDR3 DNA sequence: TGTGCCATCAGCCAGACAGGGGAGCAGCAGTACTTC. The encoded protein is CAISQTGEQQYF.

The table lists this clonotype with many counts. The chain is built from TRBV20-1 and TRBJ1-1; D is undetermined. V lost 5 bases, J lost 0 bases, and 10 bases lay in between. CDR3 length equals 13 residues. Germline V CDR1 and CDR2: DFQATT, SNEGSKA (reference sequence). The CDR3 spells CSALPTLNTEAFF. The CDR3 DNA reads TGCAGTGCTCTCCCGACCCTGAACACTGAAGCTTTCTTT.

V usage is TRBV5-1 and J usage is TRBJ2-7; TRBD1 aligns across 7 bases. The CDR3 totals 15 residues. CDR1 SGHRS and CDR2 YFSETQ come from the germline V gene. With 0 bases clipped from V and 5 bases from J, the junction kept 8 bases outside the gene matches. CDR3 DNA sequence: TGCGCCAGCAGCTTGGAGGTAAAGGGGGCGGACGAGCAGTACTTC. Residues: CASSLEVKGADEQYF. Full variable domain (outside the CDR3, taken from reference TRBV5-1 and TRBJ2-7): KAGVTQTPRYLIKTRGQQVTLSCSPISGHRSVSWYQQTPGQGLQFLFEYFSETQRNKGNFPGRFSGRQFSNSRSEMNVSTLELGDSALYLCASSLEVKGADEQYFGPGTRLTVT.

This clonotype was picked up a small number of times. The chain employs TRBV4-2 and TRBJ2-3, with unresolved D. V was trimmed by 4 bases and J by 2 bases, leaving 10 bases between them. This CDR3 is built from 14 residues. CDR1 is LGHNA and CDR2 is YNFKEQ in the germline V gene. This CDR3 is CASSRTSITDTQYF. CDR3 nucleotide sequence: TGTGCCAGCAGCCGCACCTCTATCACAGATACGCAGTATTTT.

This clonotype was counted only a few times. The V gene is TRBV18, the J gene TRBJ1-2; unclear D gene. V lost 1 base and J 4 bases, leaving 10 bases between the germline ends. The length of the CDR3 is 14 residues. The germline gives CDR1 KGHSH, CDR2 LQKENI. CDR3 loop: CASSPRSTSYGYTF. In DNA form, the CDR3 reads TGTGCCAGCTCACCACGCTCGACGTCCTATGGCTACACCTTC. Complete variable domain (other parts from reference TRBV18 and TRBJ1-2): NAGVMQNPRHLVRRRGQEARLRCSPMKGHSHVYWYRQLPEEGLKFMVYLQKENIIDESGMPKERFSAEFPKEGPSILRIQQVVRGDSAAYFCASSPRSTSYGYTFGSGTRLTVV.

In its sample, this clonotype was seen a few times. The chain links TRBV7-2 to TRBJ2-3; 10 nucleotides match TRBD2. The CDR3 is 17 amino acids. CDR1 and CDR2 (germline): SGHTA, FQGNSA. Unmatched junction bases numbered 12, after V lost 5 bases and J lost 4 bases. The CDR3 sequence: CASSPRPLSGGADTQYF. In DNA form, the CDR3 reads TGTGCCAGCAGCCCCCGACCCCTGAGCGGGGGGGCAGATACGCAGTATTTT.